This is a list of T cell receptor beta chains from one sample in a study of cytomegalovirus exposure and HLA in healthy donors. Some clones are missing from TCRdb's copy, which holds only in-frame ones; the method was immunoSEQ multiplex PCR. The repertoire table contains about 50,000 clones. The sequenced sample was PBMCs. All receptors come from a woman aged 60-70 years in good health and CMV-seropositive. The CDR3 runs from the conserved cysteine through the conserved F or W. The order of the fields is J gene, D gene, V gene, CDR3 protein, CDR3 DNA. The D gene is left open where the match is weak.

J gene: TRBJ2-7
D gene: .
V gene: TRBV20-1
CDR3 protein: CSPRQAHEQYF
CDR3 DNA: TGCAGTCCCAGACAGGCCCACGAGCAGTACTTC

J gene: TRBJ1-4
D gene: TRBD1
V gene: TRBV27
CDR3 protein: CASSFDRVNEKLFF
CDR3 DNA: TGTGCCAGCAGTTTCGACAGGGTCAATGAAAAACTGTTTTTT

J gene: TRBJ1-2
D gene: .
V gene: TRBV5-6
CDR3 protein: CASSFPGSTGGYTF
CDR3 DNA: TGTGCCAGCAGCTTTCCAGGCTCTACTGGAGGCTACACCTTC

J gene: TRBJ1-2
D gene: .
V gene: TRBV11-2
CDR3 protein: CASSLDVLRGYGYTF
CDR3 DNA: TGTGCCAGCAGCTTAGACGTCCTACGGGGCTATGGCTACACCTTC

J gene: TRBJ1-5
D gene: TRBD1
V gene: TRBV5-8
CDR3 protein: CASSSGQGNQPQHF
CDR3 DNA: TGTGCCAGCAGCTCGGGACAGGGGAATCAGCCCCAGCATTTT

J gene: TRBJ1-2
D gene: TRBD1
V gene: TRBV5-1
CDR3 protein: CASSPQGQGYGYTF
CDR3 DNA: TGCGCCAGCAGCCCACAGGGACAGGGGTATGGCTACACCTTC

J gene: TRBJ2-7
D gene: TRBD1
V gene: TRBV29-1
CDR3 protein: CSARQGASYEQYF
CDR3 DNA: TGCAGCGCTCGACAGGGGGCTTCCTACGAGCAGTACTTC

J gene: TRBJ2-1
D gene: TRBD1
V gene: TRBV11-3
CDR3 protein: CASSSATGGSYNEQFF
CDR3 DNA: TGTGCCAGCAGCTCCGCTACAGGGGGCTCCTACAATGAGCAGTTCTTC

J gene: TRBJ2-2
D gene: .
V gene: TRBV5-1
CDR3 protein: CASRGGPPNTGELFF
CDR3 DNA: TGCGCCAGCAGGGGGGGACCGCCGAACACCGGGGAGCTGTTTTTT

J gene: TRBJ2-5
D gene: .
V gene: TRBV4-3
CDR3 protein: CASSQDDGGFNQETQYF
CDR3 DNA: TGCGCCAGCAGCCAAGATGACGGGGGTTTCAACCAAGAGACCCAGTACTTC

J gene: TRBJ1-1
D gene: .
V gene: TRBV5-4
CDR3 protein: CASSLADRNTEAFF
CDR3 DNA: TGTGCCAGCAGCTTGGCCGACAGGAACACTGAAGCTTTCTTT

J gene: TRBJ2-2
D gene: .
V gene: TRBV11-3
CDR3 protein: CASSSNQGNTGELFF
CDR3 DNA: TGTGCCAGCAGTTCGAACCAGGGGAACACCGGGGAGCTGTTTTTT

J gene: TRBJ1-1
D gene: TRBD1
V gene: TRBV5-1
CDR3 protein: CASSTETGGGSEAFF
CDR3 DNA: TGCGCCAGCAGCACCGAGACAGGGGGCGGGTCCGAAGCTTTCTTT

J gene: TRBJ2-5
D gene: .
V gene: TRBV28
CDR3 protein: CASSYREETQYF
CDR3 DNA: TGTGCCAGCAGCTACAGGGAAGAGACCCAGTACTTC

J gene: TRBJ1-2
D gene: .
V gene: TRBV6-5
CDR3 protein: CASRRNYGYTF
CDR3 DNA: TGTGCCAGCAGGCGAAACTATGGCTACACCTTC

J gene: TRBJ1-2
D gene: .
V gene: TRBV20-1
CDR3 protein: CSAKNSYGYTF
CDR3 DNA: TGCAGTGCTAAGAACAGCTATGGCTACACCTTC